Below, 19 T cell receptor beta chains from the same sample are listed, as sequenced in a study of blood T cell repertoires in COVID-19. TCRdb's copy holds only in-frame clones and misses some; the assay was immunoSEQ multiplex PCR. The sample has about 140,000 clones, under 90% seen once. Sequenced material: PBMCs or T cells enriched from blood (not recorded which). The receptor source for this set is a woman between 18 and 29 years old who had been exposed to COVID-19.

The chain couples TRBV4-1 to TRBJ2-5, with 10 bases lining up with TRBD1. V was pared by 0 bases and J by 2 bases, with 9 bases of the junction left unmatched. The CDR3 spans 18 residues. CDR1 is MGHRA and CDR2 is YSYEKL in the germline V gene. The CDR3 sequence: CASSQDPFGTGAQETQYF. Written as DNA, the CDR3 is TGCGCCAGCAGCCAAGATCCTTTTGGGACAGGGGCACAAGAGACCCAGTACTTC.

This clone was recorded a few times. CDR3: CASSKRTGMNTGELFF. The CDR3 bases are TGTGCCAGTAGTAAACGGACAGGGATGAACACCGGGGAGCTGTTTTTT. The chain combines TRBV19 with TRBJ2-2, with TRBD1 identical over 8 bases. V gave up 4 bases and J gave up 1 base; unmatched junction bases: 5. This CDR3 has 16 amino acids. The germline V gene has CDR1 LNHDA and CDR2 SQIVND (reference sequence).

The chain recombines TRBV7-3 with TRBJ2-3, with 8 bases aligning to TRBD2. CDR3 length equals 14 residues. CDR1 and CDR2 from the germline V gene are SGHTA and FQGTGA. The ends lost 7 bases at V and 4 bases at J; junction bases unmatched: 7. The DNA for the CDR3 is TGTGCCAGCACCCGAGCGGGAGAGGCAGATACGCAGTATTTT. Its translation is CASTRAGEADTQYF.

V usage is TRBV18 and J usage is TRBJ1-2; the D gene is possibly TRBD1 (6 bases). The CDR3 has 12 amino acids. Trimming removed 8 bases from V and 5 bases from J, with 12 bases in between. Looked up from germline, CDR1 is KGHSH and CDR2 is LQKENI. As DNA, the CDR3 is TGTGCCAGCCAAGGGACAACTTATGGCTACACCTTC. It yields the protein CASQGTTYGYTF.

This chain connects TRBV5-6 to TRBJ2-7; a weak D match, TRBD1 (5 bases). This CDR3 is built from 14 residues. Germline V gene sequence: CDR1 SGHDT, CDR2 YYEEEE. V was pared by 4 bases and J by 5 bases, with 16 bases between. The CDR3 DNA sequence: TGTGCCAGCAGCCGCCGCCAGGGAAGGGACGAGCAGTACTTC. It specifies CASSRRQGRDEQYF.

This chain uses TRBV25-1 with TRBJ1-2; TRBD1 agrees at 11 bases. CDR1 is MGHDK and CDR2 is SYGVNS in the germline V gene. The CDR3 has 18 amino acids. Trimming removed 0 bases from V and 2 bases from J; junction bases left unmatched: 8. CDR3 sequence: CASSEYKGQGASNYGYTF. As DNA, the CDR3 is TGTGCCAGCAGTGAATATAAAGGACAGGGGGCTTCAAACTATGGCTACACCTTC.

The CDR3 loop reads CASSINLYNEQFF. The CDR3 nucleotides are TGTGCCAGTAGTATAAATCTCTACAATGAGCAGTTCTTC. The chain carries TRBV19 and TRBJ2-1; D remains ambiguous. Trimming pared 2 bases from V and 3 bases from J, leaving 5 bases between. From germline, CDR1 is LNHDA and CDR2 SQIVND (reference sequence). The length of the CDR3 is 13 residues.

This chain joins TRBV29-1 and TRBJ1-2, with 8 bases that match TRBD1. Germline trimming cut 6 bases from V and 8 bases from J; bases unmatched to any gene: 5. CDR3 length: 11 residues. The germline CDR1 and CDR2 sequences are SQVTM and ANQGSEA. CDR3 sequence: CSVRQGAGYTF. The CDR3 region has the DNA TGCAGCGTGCGGCAGGGGGCCGGCTACACCTTC.

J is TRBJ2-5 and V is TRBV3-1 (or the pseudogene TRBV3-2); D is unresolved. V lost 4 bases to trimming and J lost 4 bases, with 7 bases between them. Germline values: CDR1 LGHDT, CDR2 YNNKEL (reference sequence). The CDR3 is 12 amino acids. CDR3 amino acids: CASSRASETQYF. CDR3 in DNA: TGTGCCAGCAGCCGGGCTTCAGAGACCCAGTACTTC.

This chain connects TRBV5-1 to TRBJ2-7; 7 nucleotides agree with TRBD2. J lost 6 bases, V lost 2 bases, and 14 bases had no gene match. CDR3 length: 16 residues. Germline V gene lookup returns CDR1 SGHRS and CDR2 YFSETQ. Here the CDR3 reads CASSFFVGRMLSEQYF. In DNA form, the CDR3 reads TGCGCCAGCAGCTTTTTTGTCGGGAGGATGCTCTCCGAGCAGTACTTC.

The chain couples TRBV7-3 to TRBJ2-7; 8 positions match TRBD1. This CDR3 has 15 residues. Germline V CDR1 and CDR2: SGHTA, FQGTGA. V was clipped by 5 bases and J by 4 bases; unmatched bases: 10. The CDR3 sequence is CASSLGDRGSYEQYF. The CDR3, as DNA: TGTGCCAGCAGCCTTGGAGACAGGGGTTCATACGAGCAGTACTTC.

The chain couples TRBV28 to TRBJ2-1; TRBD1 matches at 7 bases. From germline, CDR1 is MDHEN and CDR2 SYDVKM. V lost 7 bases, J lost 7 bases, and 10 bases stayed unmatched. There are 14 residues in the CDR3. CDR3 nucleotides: TGTGCCAGCATCCCGGGACAGAGGGGGAATGAGCAGTTCTTC. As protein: CASIPGQRGNEQFF.

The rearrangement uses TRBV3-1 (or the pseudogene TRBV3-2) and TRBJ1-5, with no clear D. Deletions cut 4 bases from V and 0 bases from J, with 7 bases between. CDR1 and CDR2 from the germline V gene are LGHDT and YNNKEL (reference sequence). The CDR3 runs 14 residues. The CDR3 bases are TGTGCCAGCAGCCCGGTCTATAGCAATCAGCCCCAGCATTTT. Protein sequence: CASSPVYSNQPQHF.

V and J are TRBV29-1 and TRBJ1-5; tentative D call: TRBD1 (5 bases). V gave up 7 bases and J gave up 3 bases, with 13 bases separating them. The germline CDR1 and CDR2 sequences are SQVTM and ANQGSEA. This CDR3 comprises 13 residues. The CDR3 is CSAVATVNQPQHF. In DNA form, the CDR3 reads TGCAGCGCTGTCGCGACAGTCAATCAGCCCCAGCATTTT.

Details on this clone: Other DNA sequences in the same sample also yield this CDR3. The CDR3: CASSQELRSNEQFF. CDR3 DNA: TGCGCCAGCAGCCAAGAACTTAGGAGCAATGAGCAGTTCTTC. The V call is TRBV4-3, the J call TRBJ2-1; D remains ambiguous. Germline loops: CDR1 LGHNA, CDR2 YSLEER. The CDR3 spans 14 residues. Trimming removed 0 bases from V and 6 bases from J, with 9 bases in between.

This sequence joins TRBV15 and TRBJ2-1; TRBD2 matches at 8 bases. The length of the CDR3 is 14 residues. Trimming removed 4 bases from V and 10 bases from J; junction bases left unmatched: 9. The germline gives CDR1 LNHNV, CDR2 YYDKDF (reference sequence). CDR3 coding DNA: TGTGCCACCAGCAAAGGTAGCGGGAATATAGAGCAGTTCTTC. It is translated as CATSKGSGNIEQFF. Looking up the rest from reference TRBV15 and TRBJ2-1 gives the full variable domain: DAMVIQNPRYQVTQFGKPVTLSCSQTLNHNVMYWYQQKSSQAPKLLFHYYDKDFNNEADTPDNFQSRRPNTSFCFLDIRSPGLGDTAMYLCATSKGSGNIEQFFGPGTRLTVL.

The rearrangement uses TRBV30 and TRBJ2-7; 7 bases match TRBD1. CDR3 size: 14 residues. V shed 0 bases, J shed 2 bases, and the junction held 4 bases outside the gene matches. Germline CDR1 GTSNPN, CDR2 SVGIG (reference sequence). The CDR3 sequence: CAWSVRQGTYEQYF. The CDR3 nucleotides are TGTGCCTGGAGTGTAAGACAGGGTACCTACGAGCAGTACTTC.

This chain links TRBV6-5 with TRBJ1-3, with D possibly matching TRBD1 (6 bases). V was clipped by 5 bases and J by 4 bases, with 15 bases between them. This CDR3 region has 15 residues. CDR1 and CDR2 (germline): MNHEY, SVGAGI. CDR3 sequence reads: CASSPSGGSGNTIYF. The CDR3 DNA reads TGTGCCAGCAGTCCGTCGGGGGGCTCCGGAAACACCATATATTTT.

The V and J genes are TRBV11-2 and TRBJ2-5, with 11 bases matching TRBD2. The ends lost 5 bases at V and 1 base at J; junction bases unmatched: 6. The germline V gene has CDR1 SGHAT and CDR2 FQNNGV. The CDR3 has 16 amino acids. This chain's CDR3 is CASSPHLAGGQETQYF. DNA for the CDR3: TGTGCCAGCAGCCCCCACCTAGCGGGAGGCCAAGAGACCCAGTACTTC.